There are a few counts of the clone carrying this T cell receptor beta chain. Antigen unknown. The primer mix had 60 Vbeta and 13 Jbeta primers. Libraries were prepared by immunoSEQ multiplex PCR; TCRdb keeps only in-frame clonotypes and omits some of them. The sample holds about 150,000 clones, 55% to 85% seen once. Looked up from germline, CDR1 is WSHSY and CDR2 is SAAADI. This CDR3 is 13 amino acids long. Trimming stripped 7 bases from V and 4 bases from J, with 10 bases between. The data derive from a study of cytomegalovirus exposure and HLA in healthy donors. Study-wide background: When roughly 420 donors were genotyped, roughly four fifths of them were found to fall in the Caucasian-associated ancestry cluster.

Study-wide findings and caveats: TCR sequences were mostly rare, though some public TCRs occurred in many donors. Researchers counted 180 or so TCR beta chains as cytomegalovirus-associated.

This chain links TRBV10-2 with TRBJ2-2; D unclear. Sequenced sample: PBMCs. The sequence was collected from a man aged 35 to 55 in good health and CMV-seronegative. CDR3 residues: CASMALSTGELFF. The CDR3, as DNA: TGCGCCAGCATGGCCCTGTCCACCGGGGAGCTGTTTTTT.